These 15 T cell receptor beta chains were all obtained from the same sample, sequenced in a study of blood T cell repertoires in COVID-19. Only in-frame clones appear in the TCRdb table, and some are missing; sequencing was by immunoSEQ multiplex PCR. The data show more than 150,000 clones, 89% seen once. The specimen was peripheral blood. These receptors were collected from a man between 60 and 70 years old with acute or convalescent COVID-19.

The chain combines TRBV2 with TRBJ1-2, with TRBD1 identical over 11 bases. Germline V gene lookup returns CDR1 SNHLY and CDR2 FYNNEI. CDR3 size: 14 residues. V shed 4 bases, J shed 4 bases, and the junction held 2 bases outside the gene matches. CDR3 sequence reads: CASSGDRGSYGYTF. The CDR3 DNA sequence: TGTGCCAGCAGTGGGGACAGGGGGAGCTATGGCTACACCTTC.

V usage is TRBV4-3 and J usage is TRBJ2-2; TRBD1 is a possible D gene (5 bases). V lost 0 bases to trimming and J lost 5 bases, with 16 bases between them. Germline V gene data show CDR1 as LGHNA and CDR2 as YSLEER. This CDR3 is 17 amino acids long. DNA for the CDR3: TGCGCCAGCAGCCAAGATCGGCAGGGCCGTTGGACCGGGGAGCTGTTTTTT. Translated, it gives CASSQDRQGRWTGELFF.

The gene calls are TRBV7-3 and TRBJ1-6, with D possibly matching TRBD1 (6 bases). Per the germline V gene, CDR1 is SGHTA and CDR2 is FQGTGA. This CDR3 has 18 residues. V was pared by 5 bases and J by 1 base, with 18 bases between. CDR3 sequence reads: CASSPDRRGSSYNSPLHF. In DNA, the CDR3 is TGTGCCAGCAGCCCCGACCGCAGGGGCTCATCCTATAATTCACCCCTCCACTTT. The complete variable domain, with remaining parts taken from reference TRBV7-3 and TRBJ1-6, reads GAGVSQTPSNKVTEKGKYVELRCDPISGHTALYWYRQSLGQGPEFLIYFQGTGAADDSGLPNDRFFAVRPEGSVSTLKIQRTERGDSAVYLCASSPDRRGSSYNSPLHFGNGTRLTVT.

CDR3 sequence: CASSLGLVGTGELFF. The CDR3 DNA follows: TGTGCCAGCAGCTTGGGACTAGTAGGCACCGGGGAGCTGTTTTTT. The chain employs TRBV5-4 and TRBJ2-2, with D perhaps TRBD2 (6 bases). This CDR3 region has 15 residues. Germline V gives CDR1 SGHNT, CDR2 YYREEE (reference sequence). V lost 0 bases and J 4 bases, leaving 10 bases between the germline ends.

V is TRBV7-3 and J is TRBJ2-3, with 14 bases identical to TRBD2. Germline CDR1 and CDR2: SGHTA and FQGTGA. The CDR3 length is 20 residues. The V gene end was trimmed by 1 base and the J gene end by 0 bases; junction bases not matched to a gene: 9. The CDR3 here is CASSLRGTSGGVTSTDTQYF. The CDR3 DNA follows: TGTGCCAGCAGCTTAAGAGGGACTAGCGGGGGCGTTACCAGCACAGATACGCAGTATTTT.

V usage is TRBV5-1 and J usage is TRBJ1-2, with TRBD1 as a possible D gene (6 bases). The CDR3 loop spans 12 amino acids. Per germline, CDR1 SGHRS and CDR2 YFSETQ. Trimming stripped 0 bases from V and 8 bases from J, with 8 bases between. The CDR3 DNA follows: TGCGCCAGCAGCTTGGGGGGGCAAGGCTACACCTTC. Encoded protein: CASSLGGQGYTF.

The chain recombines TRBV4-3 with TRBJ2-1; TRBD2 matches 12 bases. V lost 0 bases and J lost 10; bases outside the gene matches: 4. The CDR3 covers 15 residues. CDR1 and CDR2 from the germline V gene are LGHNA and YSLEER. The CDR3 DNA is TGCGCCAGCAGCCAAGAGACTAGCGGGGGATACGAGCAGTTCTTC. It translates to CASSQETSGGYEQFF.

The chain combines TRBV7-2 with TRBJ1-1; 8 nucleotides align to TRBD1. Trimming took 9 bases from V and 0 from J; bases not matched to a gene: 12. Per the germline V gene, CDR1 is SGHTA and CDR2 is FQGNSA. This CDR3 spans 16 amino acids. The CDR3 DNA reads TGTGCCAGTACGAGAGAAAGACAGGGGATGAACACTGAAGCTTTCTTT. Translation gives CASTRERQGMNTEAFF. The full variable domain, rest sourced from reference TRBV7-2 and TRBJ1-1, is GAGVSQSPSNKVTEKGKDVELRCDPISGHTALYWYRQSLGQGLEFLIYFQGNSAPDKSGLPSDRFSAERTGGSVSTLTIQRTQQEDSAVYLCASTRERQGMNTEAFFGQGTRLTVV.

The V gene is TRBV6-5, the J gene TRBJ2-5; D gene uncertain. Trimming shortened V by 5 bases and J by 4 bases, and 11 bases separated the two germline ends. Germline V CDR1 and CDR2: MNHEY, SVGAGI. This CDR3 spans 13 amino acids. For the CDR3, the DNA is TGTGCCAGCAGTCTCAGGATGGGAGAGACCCAGTACTTC. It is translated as CASSLRMGETQYF.

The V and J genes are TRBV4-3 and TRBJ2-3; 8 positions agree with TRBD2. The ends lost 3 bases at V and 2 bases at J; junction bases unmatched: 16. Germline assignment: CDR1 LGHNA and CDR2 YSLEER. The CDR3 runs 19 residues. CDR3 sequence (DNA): TGCGCCAGCAGCCAGGCGAAACGGGGGGGAATGACTAACACAGATACGCAGTATTTT. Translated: CASSQAKRGGMTNTDTQYF.

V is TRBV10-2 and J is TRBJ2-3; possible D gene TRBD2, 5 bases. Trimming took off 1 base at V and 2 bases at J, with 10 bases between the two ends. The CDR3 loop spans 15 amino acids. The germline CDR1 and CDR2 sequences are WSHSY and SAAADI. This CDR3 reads CASSEWTGHTDTQYF. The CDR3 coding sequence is TGCGCCAGCAGTGAGTGGACTGGTCACACAGATACGCAGTATTTT.

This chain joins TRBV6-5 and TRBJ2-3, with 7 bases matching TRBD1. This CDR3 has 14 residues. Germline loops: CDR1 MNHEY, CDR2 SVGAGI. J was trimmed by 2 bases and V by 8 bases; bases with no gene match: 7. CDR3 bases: TGTGCCAGCCTGACAGGGATCGTCACAGATACGCAGTATTTT. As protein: CASLTGIVTDTQYF.

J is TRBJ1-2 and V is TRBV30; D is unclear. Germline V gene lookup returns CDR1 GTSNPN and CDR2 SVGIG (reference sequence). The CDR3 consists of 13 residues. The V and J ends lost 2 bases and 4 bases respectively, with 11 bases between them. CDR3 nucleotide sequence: TGTGCCTGGAGTCCAGGCCTACCCTATGGCTACACCTTC. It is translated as CAWSPGLPYGYTF.

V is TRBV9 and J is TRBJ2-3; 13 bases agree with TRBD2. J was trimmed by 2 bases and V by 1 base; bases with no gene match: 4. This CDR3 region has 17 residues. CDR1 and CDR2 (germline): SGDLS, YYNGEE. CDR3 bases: TGTGCCAGCAGCGTAACTAGCGGGGGGGCAAACACAGATACGCAGTATTTT. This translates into CASSVTSGGANTDTQYF.

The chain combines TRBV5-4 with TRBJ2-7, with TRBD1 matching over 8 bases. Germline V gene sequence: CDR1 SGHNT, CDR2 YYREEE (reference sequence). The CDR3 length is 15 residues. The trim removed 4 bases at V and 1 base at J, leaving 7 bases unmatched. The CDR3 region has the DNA TGTGCCAGCAGCCTAAGCAGGGGGCAGTCCTACGAGCAGTACTTC. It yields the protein CASSLSRGQSYEQYF.